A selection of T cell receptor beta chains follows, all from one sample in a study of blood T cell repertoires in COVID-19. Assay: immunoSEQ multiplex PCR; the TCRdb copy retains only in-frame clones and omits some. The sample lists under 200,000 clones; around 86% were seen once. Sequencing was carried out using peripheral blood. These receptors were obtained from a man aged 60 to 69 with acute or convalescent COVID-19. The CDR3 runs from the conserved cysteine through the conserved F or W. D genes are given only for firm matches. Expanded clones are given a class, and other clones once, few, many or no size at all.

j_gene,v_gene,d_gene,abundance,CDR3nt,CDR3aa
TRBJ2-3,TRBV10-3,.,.,TGTGCCATCCAGGTGGAGGGTGGCACAGATACGCAGTATTTT,CAIQVEGGTDTQYF
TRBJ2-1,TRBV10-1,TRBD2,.,TGCGCCAGCAGTGAGACTCTAGCGGGAGCCTACAATGAGCAGTTCTTC,CASSETLAGAYNEQFF
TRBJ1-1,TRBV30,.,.,TGTGCCTGGGCCCAGAACACTGAAGCTTTCTTT,CAWAQNTEAFF
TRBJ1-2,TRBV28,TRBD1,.,TGTGCCAGCAGTTCGGAGGACAGGGTTGATGGCTACACCTTC,CASSSEDRVDGYTF
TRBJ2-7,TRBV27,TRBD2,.,TGTGCCAGCAGTTTAAAGGCGACTAGCGGGTGGAGCTCCTACGAGCAGTACTTC,CASSLKATSGWSSYEQYF
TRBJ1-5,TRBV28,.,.,TGTGCCAGCAGTTTTAAGGACTACAATCAGCCCCAGCATTTT,CASSFKDYNQPQHF
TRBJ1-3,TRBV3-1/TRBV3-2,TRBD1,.,TGTGCCAGCAGCCAAGCGGACAGGGCAGGAAACACCATATATTTT,CASSQADRAGNTIYF
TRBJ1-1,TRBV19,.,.,TGTGCCAGTAGTATGGCCGGGGGCACTGAAGCTTTCTTT,CASSMAGGTEAFF
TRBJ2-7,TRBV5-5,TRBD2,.,TGTGCCAGCAGCCAAACCCGACTAGCGGGAGGGAGGCTCGAGCAGTACTTC,CASSQTRLAGGRLEQYF
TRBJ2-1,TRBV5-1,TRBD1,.,TGCGCCAGCAGCGGGGCAGGGGGCTTCTACAATGAGCAGTTCTTC,CASSGAGGFYNEQFF
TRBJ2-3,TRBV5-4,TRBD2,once,TGTGCCAGCAGCTCCCCACTAGCGGGAGAATCCACAGATACGCAGTATTTT,CASSSPLAGESTDTQYF
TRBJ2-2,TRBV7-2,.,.,TGTGCCAGCAGCCAGCGACAGTCGAACACCGGGGAGCTGTTTTTT,CASSQRQSNTGELFF
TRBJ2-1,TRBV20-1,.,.,TGCAGTGCTCCAGAGACAATGAGGCAGTTCTTC,CSAPETMRQFF
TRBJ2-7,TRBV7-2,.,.,TGTGCCAGCAGCCTTCGAAGGACATACTACGAGCAGTACTTC,CASSLRRTYYEQYF
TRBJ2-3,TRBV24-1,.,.,TGTGCCACCAGTGGGGCGCTCACAGATACGCAGTATTTT,CATSGALTDTQYF
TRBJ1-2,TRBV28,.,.,TGTGCCAGTCACACGATCTATGGCTACACCTTC,CASHTIYGYTF
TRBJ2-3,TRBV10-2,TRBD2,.,TGCGCCGGAAGCAGAGCGGGAGAGACAGATACGCAGTATTTT,CAGSRAGETDTQYF
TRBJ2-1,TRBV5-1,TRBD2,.,TGCGCCAGCAGCCAGGGTAGCCTAGCGGGAGGCTCCTACAATGAGCAGTTCTTC,CASSQGSLAGGSYNEQFF
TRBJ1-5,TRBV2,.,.,TGTGCCAGCAGTGAAGCGCAGGGGAATCAGCCCCAGCATTTT,CASSEAQGNQPQHF
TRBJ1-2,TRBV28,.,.,TGTGCCAGCAGCGCGGACAATTTCTATGGCTACACCTTC,CASSADNFYGYTF
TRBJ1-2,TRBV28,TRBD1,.,TGTGCCGGCCGGGACAGGGGGCTTGGAGGCTACACCTTC,CAGRDRGLGGYTF
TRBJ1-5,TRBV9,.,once,TGTGCCAGCAGCCCGACCGACTATCAGCCCCAGCATTTT,CASSPTDYQPQHF
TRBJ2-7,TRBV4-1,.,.,TGCGCCAGCAGCCAACGCTTGGGAGAGATGTACGGGCAGTACTTC,CASSQRLGEMYGQYF
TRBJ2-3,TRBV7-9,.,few,TGTGCCAGCAGCTTAGTGCCAGCGGAGATTAGCACAGATACGCAGTATTTT,CASSLVPAEISTDTQYF
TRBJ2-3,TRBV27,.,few,TGTGCCAGCAGTGACAGGTCAGCGACAGATACGCAGTATTTT,CASSDRSATDTQYF
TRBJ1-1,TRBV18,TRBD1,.,TGTGCCAGCTCACCCGCAGGGGGCTGGGATACTGAAGCTTTCTTT,CASSPAGGWDTEAFF
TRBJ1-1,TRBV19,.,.,TGTGCCAGTAGTCTCACACTGAACACTGAAGCTTTCTTT,CASSLTLNTEAFF
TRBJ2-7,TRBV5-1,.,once,TGCGCCAGCTACGTCCGCCCCCCCCGCAATGAAAGGGACTCCCCCTACGAGCAGTACTTC,CASYVRPPRNERDSPYEQYF
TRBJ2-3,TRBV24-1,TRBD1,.,TGTGCCACCAGTGATTTGACAGGGGACGCTAGCACAGATACGCAGTATTTT,CATSDLTGDASTDTQYF
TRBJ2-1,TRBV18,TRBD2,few,TGTGCCAGCTCACCAAGCTCTGGCGGGAGGATCCACAATGAGCAGTTCTTC,CASSPSSGGRIHNEQFF
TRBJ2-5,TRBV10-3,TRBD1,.,TGTGCCATCAGTGCCCGGGACAGTAAAGAGACCCAGTACTTC,CAISARDSKETQYF
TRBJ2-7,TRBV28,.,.,TGTGCCAGCAGTTTTGCTAGCGAGGGAACTAGGGAGCAGTACTTC,CASSFASEGTREQYF
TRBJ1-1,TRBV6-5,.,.,TGTGCCAGCAGTTACTCAGAGCGCTACACTGAAGCTTTCTTT,CASSYSERYTEAFF
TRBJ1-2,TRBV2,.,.,TGTGCCAGCAATCAGGGTAACTATGGCTACACCTTC,CASNQGNYGYTF
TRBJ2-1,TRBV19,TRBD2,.,TGTGCCAGTAACCGGGGAGGGGACCACAATGAGCAGTTCTTC,CASNRGGDHNEQFF
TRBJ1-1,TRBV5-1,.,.,TGCGCCAGCAGTCAAGGGGCCTGGGGGAACACTGAAGCTTTCTTT,CASSQGAWGNTEAFF
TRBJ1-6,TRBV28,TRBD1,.,TGTGCCAGCAGATATTCGACAGGGCAGGGTTCACCCCTCCACTTT,CASRYSTGQGSPLHF
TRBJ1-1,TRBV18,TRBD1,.,TGTGCCAGCTCACCACCCAGGTCGACAGGGCGGGACACTGAAGCTTTCTTT,CASSPPRSTGRDTEAFF
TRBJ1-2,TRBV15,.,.,TGTGCCACCAGCAAGGGGCTTTCTCTAGGGGTAGGGTATGGCTACACCTTC,CATSKGLSLGVGYGYTF
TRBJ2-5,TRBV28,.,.,TGTGCCAGCAGTTTATTTACTAGCCAAGAGACCCAGTACTTC,CASSLFTSQETQYF
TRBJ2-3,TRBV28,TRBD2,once,TGTGCCAGCAGTATGATTAGCGGGAGCGCGCACACAGATACGCAGTATTTT,CASSMISGSAHTDTQYF
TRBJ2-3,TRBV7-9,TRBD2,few,TGTGCCAGCAGCCCTCCCTTCCGACTAGCGGGCAACCGAGATACGCAGTATTTT,CASSPPFRLAGNRDTQYF
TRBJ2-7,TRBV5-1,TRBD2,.,TGCGCCAGCAGCTTGGTCCGAGCGGGAGGGCGTTTTCGGTACGAGCAGTACTTC,CASSLVRAGGRFRYEQYF
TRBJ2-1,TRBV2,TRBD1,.,TGTGCCAGCAGCCTATGGGGACAGGAGCAGTTCTTC,CASSLWGQEQFF
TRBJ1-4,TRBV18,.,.,TGTGCCAGCTCACGAGCCCGCAATGAAAAACTGTTTTTT,CASSRARNEKLFF
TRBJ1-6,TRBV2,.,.,TGTGCCAGCAGGCGGGAGGCTTCCAAACCCCTCCACTTT,CASRREASKPLHF
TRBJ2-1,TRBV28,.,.,TGTGCCAGCAGACTCGAGGGGGACGACTACAATGAGCAGTTCTTC,CASRLEGDDYNEQFF
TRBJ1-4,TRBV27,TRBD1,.,TGTGCCAGCAGGGACAGGGGAGATGAAAAACTGTTTTTT,CASRDRGDEKLFF
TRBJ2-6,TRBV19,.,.,TGTGCCAGTAGTGCCCAGTCGACCAACGTCCTGACTTTC,CASSAQSTNVLTF
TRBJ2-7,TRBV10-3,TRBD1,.,TGTGCCATCACCGAGGGGGCAATCCTTCGGAACGAGCAGTACTTC,CAITEGAILRNEQYF
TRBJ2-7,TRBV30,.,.,TGTGCCCGAGACAGGCTTTACTCCTACGAGCAGTACTTC,CARDRLYSYEQYF
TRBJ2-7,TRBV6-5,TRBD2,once,TGTGCCAGCAGGCGCAGCGGGGGAGCTTCCTACGAGCAGTACTTC,CASRRSGGASYEQYF
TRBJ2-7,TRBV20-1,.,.,TGCAGTGCTAGTATAGCAAACGAGCAGTACTTC,CSASIANEQYF